The table lists the clone carrying this T cell receptor beta chain with many counts. Its antigen is unidentified. This sample was taken from a study of T-cell reconstitution after alpha-beta-depleted transplantation in children. Study-wide results and caveats: One year after transplant, T-cell counts and diversity came mostly from newly produced T cells. The study traced high day-60 TCRbeta diversity in some patients to surviving recipient T cells and thymic progenitors.

The V gene end was trimmed by 6 bases and the J gene end by 3 bases; junction bases not matched to a gene: 13. CDR3 length: 16 residues. The V gene's germline CDR1 is DFQATT and CDR2 SNEGSKA (reference sequence). As it was prepared, the TCRbeta library received unique molecular identifiers. Each CDR3 protein is one row after TCRdb ran MiXCR on the PCR reads. The sample has hundreds of thousands of distinct CDR3 sequences; roughly 14% are singletons. The sample was PBMCs, taken before TCRalphabeta/CD19-depleted stem cell transplant. This receptor was taken from a girl aged 2 to 9 with congenital amegakaryocytic thrombocytopenia, due to receive a stem cell transplant. The chain joins TRBV20-1 to TRBJ2-7; 11 bases map to TRBD2. The CDR3 loop is CSAAVPLAGDLYEQYF. The CDR3 DNA reads TGCAGTGCCGCCGTCCCACTAGCGGGAGATCTCTACGAGCAGTACTTC.